This T cell receptor beta chain was identified during a study of CD8 T cells in ankylosing spondylitis. The study's findings and limits: Reportedly, disease-linked clones are significantly enriched in ankylosing spondylitis patients' matched synovial fluid. A subset of motif variants has previously been described in the synovial fluid and blood of reactive arthritis. The authors found the disease-linked clones to be CD8+ and relatively rare in peripheral blood.

This clonotype was counted between two and nine times. Its cognate antigen is unknown. Quantitative 5'-RACE with molecular barcodes was used to make the TCR beta libraries. TCRdb fed the 5' RACE reads into MiXCR, producing one record per CDR3 protein. The data contain 250,000 to 350,000 distinct CDR3 sequences, 20% of them singletons. This CDR3 is built from 15 residues. Trimming at V came to 7 bases and at J to 4 bases, leaving 8 bases not matched to a gene. CDR1 SQVTM and CDR2 ANQGSEA come from the germline V gene. The chain links TRBV29-1 to TRBJ2-1; 12 bases fit TRBD2. Sequencing was carried out using blood, either unsorted or a sorted T cell fraction (not recorded which). The receptor was isolated from a male donor with ankylosing spondylitis or in good health (not recorded which). CDR3 sequence: CSELAGGSIYNEQFF. The CDR3 nucleotides read TGCAGCGAACTAGCGGGAGGAAGTATTTACAATGAGCAGTTCTTC.